This TCR beta chain was obtained from a study of blood T cell repertoires in COVID-19. Sequencing was performed with immunoSEQ multiplex PCR; in TCRdb, only in-frame clones are kept and a portion is missing. The profile covers some 210,000 clones, with about nine tenths appearing a single time and approximately 10% taken by the ten largest. With V trimmed by 5 bases and J by 4 bases, 8 bases remained unmatched. Germline values: CDR1 MGHRA, CDR2 YSYEKL. CDR3 size: 14 residues. The sequence was collected from a man between 18 and 29 years old with acute COVID-19. The chain joins TRBV4-1 to TRBJ2-7; 7 nucleotides match TRBD1. The specimen sequenced was PBMCs or T cells enriched from blood (not recorded which). DNA of the CDR3: TGCGCCAGCAGCGACCTGGGACAGCTGTACGAGCAGTACTTC. Encoded protein: CASSDLGQLYEQYF.